This TCR beta chain appears in the sequencing data of a study of CD8+CD57+ T cells in acquired aplastic anemia. Study information: The mean DNA yield obtained from sorted CD4+ and CD8+ cells came to about 3.2 ug.

Genomic DNA, serving as template, underwent TCR beta VDJ and CDR3 profiling. One entry per CDR3 protein results from TCRdb running MiXCR on the reads. The sample holds 200,000 to 250,000 distinct CDR3 sequences, 65% seen once. General study points: Found in both controls and patients were around 30 CD8+ CDR3 sequences. Patients and healthy controls showed no significant CD8+ Simpson's diversity difference.

CDR3 length: 15 residues. Germline V gene lookup returns CDR1 ENHRY and CDR2 SYGVKD. With 5 bases clipped from V and 4 bases from J, the junction kept 10 bases outside the gene matches. Turning to this clonotype: What it binds is not known.

All sequencing subjects had displayed CD8+CD57+ cell expansion on flow cytometry. Therapy had not been given to patients before blood sampling. The specimen sequenced was sorted CD4+, CD8+, or CD8+CD57+ T cells (not recorded which) from PBMCs. The V call is TRBV10-3, the J call TRBJ2-7; 8 bases line up with TRBD1. The TCR was taken from a human donor with aplastic anemia. The CDR3 loop is CAISSLAGGSYEQYF. The CDR3 coding sequence is TGTGCCATCAGTTCACTGGCAGGGGGCTCGTACGAGCAGTACTTC.